Presented here are 26 T cell receptor beta chains from one specimen sequenced in a study of tumor-infiltrating lymphocytes in primary liver carcinoma. A constant-region primer primed TCR beta cDNA synthesis from 400 to 550 ng of total RNA. Employing slightly modified ARM-PCR, three nested multiplex PCR rounds were run, and these gave rise to the TCR beta libraries. Amplification in the first two PCR rounds was performed using TRBV1-TRBV30 forward primers and a C-beta reverse primer for around 11 cycles each. TCRdb re-called the multiplex PCR reads through MiXCR, storing one row per CDR3 protein. The sample lists about 44,000 distinct CDR3 sequences, more than 70% occurring once. Co-extraction of both nucleic acids (RNA and DNA) used about 19-33 mg of unsorted bulk tissue. Material: tumor-adjacent normal liver tissue. Every receptor here comes from a young woman with primary liver carcinoma and hepatitis B virus infection.

The table lists this clonotype with a few counts. This chain links TRBV4-1 with TRBJ2-7; D not resolved. CDR1 is MGHRA, CDR2 YSYEKL, per germline. The CDR3 sequence is 13 residues long. V lost 4 bases and J 13 bases, leaving 20 bases between the germline ends. For the CDR3, the DNA is TGCGCCAGCAGCCCCGCACCCCCACACGGGCAATACTTC. Translating it yields CASSPAPPHGQYF.

Turning to this clonotype: An end of the junction does not agree with germline; a read error may underlie this. The CDR3 bases are TGCGCCAGGAGTGGAGTATCACACGGGCAGTACTTC. Translation: CARSGVSHGQYF. This sequence joins TRBV10-1 and TRBJ2-7, with unresolved D. The CDR3 extends over 12 amino acids. The germline V gene encodes CDR1 WNHNN and CDR2 SYGVQD (reference sequence).

In this sample, this clonotype turned up a few times. Likely a read error: the CDR3 ends without its conserved phenylalanine or tryptophan. It is unclear where the CDR3 begins or ends on the DNA, so no DNA is shown, and the CDR3 is as TCRdb lists it. Here the CDR3 reads CASSYTGTLGAFS. The chain uses TRBV21-1 and TRBJ1-1; TRBD1, the table's D call, was not compared with the DNA. TRBV21-1 is noted as a pseudogene. The CDR3 comprises 13 residues, both ends counted.

This clonotype was seen more than once but under ten times. This clone may be a read error of a much larger clone one base away. The CDR3 protein is CASNHESYEQFF. DNA of the CDR3: TGTGCCAGCAACCATGAGAGCTATGAGCAGTTCTTC. The V and J genes are TRBV13 and TRBJ2-1; D not certain. V was cut by 7 bases and J by 8 bases, with 12 bases left in between. There are 12 residues in the CDR3. Germline V gives CDR1 PRHDT, CDR2 FYEKMQ (reference sequence).

In its sample, this clonotype was seen many times. The rearrangement links TRBV6-5 to TRBJ2-2; D possibly corresponds to TRBD2 (5 bases). Between the trimmed V and J ends, which lost 2 bases and 4 bases, there was a span of 11 bases. This CDR3 region has 15 residues. Per the germline V gene, CDR1 is MNHEY and CDR2 is SVGAGI. CDR3 amino acids: CASSYKPRGTGELFF. The CDR3 coding sequence is TGTGCCAGCAGTTACAAGCCTCGGGGCACCGGGGAGCTGTTTTTT.

The chain joins TRBV6-6 to TRBJ1-3, with D hard to call. Per germline, CDR1 MNHNY and CDR2 SVGAGI (reference sequence). The CDR3 covers 18 residues. Trimming took off 2 bases at V and 1 base at J, with 18 bases between the two ends. This CDR3 is CASSYTGQDGESGNTIYF. CDR3 DNA: TGTGCCAGCAGTTACACCGGCCAGGATGGGGAATCTGGAAACACCATATATTTT.

This clonotype was recorded a few times. One end of the junction does not line up with germline, which may come from a read error. The chain uses TRBV12-3 or TRBV12-4 and TRBJ2-1, with a tentative D call TRBD2 (5 bases). The CDR3 length is 13 residues. The CDR3 spells CASSLAGGIEQLF. CDR3 nucleotides: TGTGCCAGCAGTTTGGCAGGAGGCATTGAGCAGCTCTTC.

About this clonotype itself: Germline is not matched at one junction end, which may reflect a read error. The J gene is TRBJ2-7, the V gene TRBV12-3 or TRBV12-4; D unclear. The CDR3 runs 15 residues. The CDR3 here is CASSPQADLAYEQHF. CDR3 sequence (DNA): TGTGCCAGCAGTCCGCAGGCCGATTTAGCCTACGAGCAGCACTTC.

Of note for this clonotype: Without the conserved terminal phenylalanine or tryptophan, this CDR3 likely stems from a read error. The rearrangement links TRBV6-2 or TRBV6-3 to TRBJ2-2; D possibly corresponds to TRBD2 (6 bases). Germline V gene data show CDR1 as MNHEY and CDR2 as SVGEGT. V lost 7 bases, J lost 5 bases, and 11 bases lay in between. The CDR3 contains 13 residues. In DNA, the CDR3 is TGTGCCAGCACGGACTATGTAACCGGGGAGCTGTTTTCT. The encoded protein is CASTDYVTGELFS.

A note on this clonotype: Its ends do not fully match the called genes, so a read error is possible. Here the CDR3 DNA reads TGTGCCAGCAACCAAGACCGGCAGGGGGCCGGCTATGGCTACACCTTC. Its translation is CASNQDRQGAGYGYTF. This rearrangement joins TRBV4-1 to TRBJ1-2, with 8 bases matching TRBD1. This CDR3 is 16 amino acids long. Germline V gene lookup returns CDR1 MGHRA and CDR2 YSYEKL.

A word on this clonotype: This is likely a read error, given that the CDR3 carries no conserved phenylalanine or tryptophan at its end. V usage is TRBV6-1 and J usage is TRBJ2-1; D might be TRBD2 (5 bases). Germline-derived CDR1 and CDR2 are MNHNS and SASEGT. The CDR3 has 15 residues. V lost 8 bases to trimming and J lost 8 bases, with 22 bases between them. The CDR3 sequence: CASLPSDGEYYEQFS. CDR3 bases: TGTGCCAGCCTACCATCGGACGGGGAATACTATGAGCAGTTCTCC.

About this clonotype itself: One junction end does not reproduce the germline sequence, and a read error may be involved. The CDR3 loop is CASNLDREIDTQYF. CDR3 DNA: TGTGCTAGCAACTTAGACAGGGAGATCGATACGCAGTATTTT. J is TRBJ2-3 and V is TRBV11-2, with 7 bases fitting TRBD1. Germline V gene lookup returns CDR1 SGHAT and CDR2 FQNNGV. CDR3 length: 14 amino acids. The whole variable domain, filled in from reference TRBV11-2 and TRBJ2-3, reads EAGVAQSPRYKIIEKRQSVAFWCNPISGHATLYWYQQILGQGPKLLIQFQNNGVVDDSQLPKDRFSAERLKGVDSTLKIQPAKLEDSAVYLCASNLDREIDTQYFGPGTRLTVL.

Comment on this clonotype: Its ends do not fully match the called genes, so a read error is possible. This chain links TRBV19 with TRBJ2-5; 11 bases agree with TRBD2. The CDR3 runs to 12 residues. CDR1 LNHDA and CDR2 SQIVND come from the germline V gene (reference sequence). CDR3 bases: TGTGCCAGTAGGGGACTAGCGGAGACCAAGTACTTC. Translated, it gives CASRGLAETKYF.

To note about this clonotype: Mismatch with germline at one junction end may stem from a read error. In DNA, the CDR3 is TGCAGCGGCCGTGATGGACTCGATGAAAGACTGTTTTTT. Residues: CSGRDGLDERLFF. This chain uses TRBV29-1 with TRBJ1-4; unclear D gene. The CDR3 sequence is 13 residues long. Germline V gives CDR1 SQVTM, CDR2 ANQGSEA.

As to this clonotype: It is likely a read error, because the conserved phenylalanine at the end of the CDR3 is missing. It is unclear where the CDR3 begins or ends on the DNA, so no DNA is shown, and the CDR3 is as TCRdb lists it. V and J are TRBV6-2 or TRBV6-3 and TRBJ2-2. Germline CDR1 MNHEY, CDR2 SVGEGT. The CDR3 adds up to 16 amino acids, both ends counted. The CDR3 spells CASRYSYGQTTGDFVY.

This clonotype was observed a handful of times. A read error may explain this, as a much larger clone is one base away. This chain uses TRBV4-1 with TRBJ2-7, with TRBD1 matching 7 bases. Germline values: CDR1 MGHRA, CDR2 YSYEKL. The CDR3 runs 15 residues. V trimming: 4 bases; J trimming: 2 bases; junction bases outside the gene matches: 8. CDR3 residues: CASSLTGVNPYEQYF. CDR3 coding DNA: TGCGCCAGCAGCCTAACAGGGGTTAACCCCTACGAGCAGTACTTC.

On this clonotype itself: The missing conserved phenylalanine or tryptophan at the end of this CDR3 makes a read error likely. The chain employs TRBV11-2 and TRBJ2-5, with 9 bases matching TRBD1. Germline V lookup: CDR1 SGHAT, CDR2 FQNNGV. This CDR3 has 16 residues. The CDR3 DNA reads as TGTGCCATCAGCACAAGAACAGGGGGCGCTAAAGAGACCCAGTACTCC. This sequence encodes CAISTRTGGAKETQYS.

Note on this clonotype: Because the CDR3 is missing its conserved closing phenylalanine or tryptophan, this is likely a read error. The chain has TRBV5-5 and TRBJ1-1; 9 positions match TRBD1. The germline CDR1 and CDR2 sequences are SGHKS and YYEKEE (reference sequence). The trim removed 5 bases at V and 4 bases at J, leaving 6 bases unmatched. The CDR3 is 14 residues long. CDR3 residues: CASSLLTGGTEAFS. As DNA, the CDR3 is TGTGCCAGCAGTTTGTTGACAGGGGGCACTGAAGCTTTCTCT.

With respect to this clonotype: Compared with germline, one end of the junction differs, possibly owing to a read error. The chain couples TRBV12-3 or TRBV12-4 to TRBJ2-1; D possibly corresponds to TRBD2 (6 bases). The CDR3 runs to 15 residues. The CDR3 protein is CASSLSWTIGLEHFF. The CDR3 nucleotides are TGTGCCAGCAGCCTGTCCTGGACTATCGGACTTGAGCATTTCTTC.

As concerns this clonotype: This may arise from a read error, as a much more abundant clone is one base away. The chain has TRBV10-3 and TRBJ2-5; 10 bases fit TRBD2. CDR3 length: 13 amino acids. The junction had 4 bases not matched to a gene; V was cut back by 10 bases and J by 2 bases. CDR1 and CDR2 (germline): ENHRY, SYGVKD. The CDR3 DNA follows: TGTGCCACAGGACTAGCGGTACAAGAGACCCAGTACTTC. Translated, it gives CATGLAVQETQYF.

Notes on this clonotype: An end of the junction differs from the germline gene, which may be a read error. The chain recombines TRBV6-5 with TRBJ1-2; D perhaps matches TRBD1 (6 bases). The CDR3 sequence is 14 residues long. Germline V CDR1 and CDR2: MNHEY, SVGAGI. CDR3: CAGSYNGQCSCYTF. The CDR3 coding sequence is TGTGCCGGCAGTTATAACGGACAGTGCAGCTGCTACACCTTC.

The chain has TRBV6-2 or TRBV6-3 and TRBJ2-7, with D uncertain. Between the trimmed V and J ends, which lost 5 bases and 2 bases, there was a span of 7 bases. The CDR3 loop spans 12 amino acids. Germline CDR1 reads MNHEY; CDR2 reads SVGEGT. The chain's CDR3 is CASSPETYEQYF. The CDR3 region has the DNA TGTGCCAGCAGTCCCGAGACCTACGAGCAGTACTTC.

This clonotype has just a few counts. A much larger clone lies a single base off, so this may be a read error. The rearrangement uses TRBV30 and TRBJ2-3; unclear D gene. CDR1 and CDR2 from the germline V gene are GTSNPN and SVGIG (reference sequence). The CDR3 covers 12 residues. The CDR3 sequence: CAWGVQSDTQYF. The CDR3 DNA reads TGTGCCTGGGGTGTACAGTCAGATACGCAGTATTTT.

This chain uses TRBV6-1 with TRBJ2-1; TRBD2 matches at 7 bases. Germline CDR1 is MNHNS and CDR2 is SASEGT. V trimming: 4 bases; J trimming: 7 bases; junction bases outside the gene matches: 10. This CDR3 has 15 amino acids. CDR3 in amino acids: CASSVGTNSQNEQFF. For the CDR3, the DNA is TGTGCCAGCAGTGTCGGGACTAACTCTCAGAATGAGCAGTTCTTC.

The chain uses TRBV6-5 and TRBJ1-1; TRBD1 might be the D (5 bases). The CDR3 spans 13 residues. Germline CDR1 and CDR2: MNHEY and SVGAGI. The V end lost 3 bases, the J end lost 4 bases, and 9 bases lay between the germline ends. In nucleotides, the CDR3 is TGTGCCAGCAGTTATCCGGGGGGCACTGAAGCTTTCTTT. It encodes CASSYPGGTEAFF.

This chain joins TRBV6-1 and TRBJ1-1, with D unclear. The V gene lost 11 bases and the J gene lost 4 bases, with 23 bases spanning the gap. The CDR3 covers 15 residues. Germline loops: CDR1 MNHNS, CDR2 SASEGT. CDR3 loop: CAVALEGLSGTEAFF. The CDR3 DNA is TGTGCCGTTGCCTTGGAAGGGCTTAGCGGCACTGAAGCTTTCTTT.